These T cell receptor beta chains were read from a single sample in a study of PD-L1 blockade in urothelial cancer. Here immunoSEQ multiplex PCR was the method, and the copy in TCRdb shows in-frame clones only, minus some. The top ten hold roughly 8% of the sample, which has approximately 93,000 clones, roughly 83% seen once. The specimen was PBMCs, collected around atezolizumab (anti-PD-L1) treatment. These receptor sequences come from a man aged 70-80 years with urothelial cancer. Each CDR3 is given with its conserved first and last residue. The order of the fields is CDR3 protein, CDR3 DNA, D gene, clone size, V gene, J gene. D genes are given only for firm matches. Rows may omit the clone size; those that give it use once, few, many or a size class.

CDR3: CASSIELGPYNEQFF; DNA: TGTGCCAGCAGCATCGAGCTGGGGCCCTACAATGAGCAGTTCTTC; D: -; size: -; V: TRBV7-3; J: TRBJ2-1
CDR3: CASSSTGGNTEAFF; DNA: TGTGCCAGCAGCTCGACAGGGGGGAACACTGAAGCTTTCTTT; D: TRBD1; size: -; V: TRBV7-8; J: TRBJ1-1
CDR3: CASSPQLAGGWGTQYF; DNA: TGTGCCAGCAGCCCCCAACTAGCGGGAGGTTGGGGTACGCAGTATTTT; D: TRBD2; size: few; V: TRBV14; J: TRBJ2-3
CDR3: CASSEAAPRDEQYF; DNA: TGTGCCAGCAGTGAAGCGGCTCCGAGGGACGAGCAGTACTTC; D: -; size: once; V: TRBV6-1; J: TRBJ2-7
CDR3: CASSLRQVYGYTF; DNA: TGTGCCAGCAGCTTACGACAGGTTTATGGCTACACCTTC; D: -; size: -; V: TRBV5-4; J: TRBJ1-2
CDR3: CASSPDRAHSNQPQHF; DNA: TGTGCCAGCAGCCCAGACAGGGCGCATAGCAATCAGCCCCAGCATTTT; D: TRBD1; size: -; V: TRBV7-9; J: TRBJ1-5
CDR3: CASSEPIDQFF; DNA: TGTGCCAGCAGTGAGCCTATCGATCAGTTCTTC; D: -; size: once; V: TRBV6-1; J: TRBJ2-1
CDR3: CASSLERGGQDTQYF; DNA: TGCGCCAGCAGCCTAGAGCGGGGGGGCCAGGATACGCAGTATTTT; D: TRBD2; size: -; V: TRBV5-1; J: TRBJ2-3
CDR3: CASSVAGGAEAFF; DNA: TGTGCCAGCAGCGTAGCAGGAGGGGCTGAAGCTTTCTTT; D: -; size: few; V: TRBV9; J: TRBJ1-1
CDR3: CSAGTFNEQFF; DNA: TGCAGTGCTGGGACATTCAATGAGCAGTTCTTC; D: -; size: once; V: TRBV20-1; J: TRBJ2-1
CDR3: CASSPMTGGEEQYF; DNA: TGTGCCAGCTCACCTATGACAGGGGGGGAAGAGCAGTACTTC; D: TRBD1; size: -; V: TRBV18; J: TRBJ2-7
CDR3: CASSLSNRGRYAFF; DNA: TGTGCCAGCAGTTTATCCAACAGGGGCCGCTACGCTTTCTTT; D: TRBD1; size: -; V: TRBV27; J: TRBJ1-1
CDR3: CASSGRDRAYEQYF; DNA: TGTGCCAGCAGCGGGCGGGACAGGGCCTACGAGCAGTACTTC; D: TRBD1; size: -; V: TRBV13; J: TRBJ2-7
CDR3: CASSRQGITEAFF; DNA: TGTGCCAGCAGTCGACAGGGGATTACTGAAGCTTTCTTT; D: TRBD1; size: -; V: TRBV6-5; J: TRBJ1-1
CDR3: CSVRNRGSTDTQYF; DNA: TGCAGCGTCCGCAACAGGGGAAGCACAGATACGCAGTATTTT; D: TRBD1; size: -; V: TRBV29-1; J: TRBJ2-3
CDR3: CASSQDKGTGGLYYGYTF; DNA: TGTGCCAGCAGCCAAGATAAAGGGACAGGGGGTTTATACTATGGCTACACCTTC; D: TRBD1; size: -; V: TRBV4-2; J: TRBJ1-2
CDR3: CASSLSGGGEQFF; DNA: TGTGCCAGCAGCTTAAGTGGAGGTGGTGAGCAGTTCTTC; D: -; size: -; V: TRBV7-3; J: TRBJ2-1
CDR3: CASGLRAGEAFLRNEQFF; DNA: TGTGCTAGTGGTTTGCGAGCGGGAGAGGCGTTTTTGCGGAATGAGCAGTTCTTC; D: TRBD2; size: -; V: TRBV12-5; J: TRBJ2-1
CDR3: CASSYSGGAQPQHF; DNA: TGTGCCAGCAGTTACTCTGGGGGGGCTCAGCCCCAGCATTTT; D: -; size: -; V: TRBV6-6; J: TRBJ1-5
CDR3: CASKKDGQGGIAYEQYF; DNA: TGTGCCAGCAAAAAAGATGGACAGGGGGGTATTGCCTACGAGCAGTACTTC; D: TRBD1; size: few; V: TRBV7-8; J: TRBJ2-7
CDR3: CASTRTRGETQYF; DNA: TGTGCCAGCACCCGAACTCGCGGAGAGACCCAGTACTTC; D: -; size: -; V: TRBV11-1; J: TRBJ2-5
CDR3: CASRPTGGGSNQPQHF; DNA: TGTGCCAGTAGACCCACAGGGGGTGGTAGCAATCAGCCCCAGCATTTT; D: TRBD1; size: -; V: TRBV19; J: TRBJ1-5
CDR3: CATSRNSLNQPQHF; DNA: TGTGCCACCAGCAGAAACAGCCTAAATCAGCCCCAGCATTTT; D: -; size: once; V: TRBV15; J: TRBJ1-5
CDR3: CASSRNRDGAFF; DNA: TGTGCCAGCAGCCGAAACAGGGATGGAGCTTTCTTT; D: -; size: -; V: TRBV7-9; J: TRBJ1-1
CDR3: CASTPGQGASYEQYF; DNA: TGTGCCAGCACCCCGGGACAGGGGGCCTCCTACGAGCAGTACTTC; D: TRBD1; size: -; V: TRBV7-8; J: TRBJ2-7
CDR3: CASSLKGAGNIQYF; DNA: TGTGCCAGCAGCTTGAAGGGGGCCGGAAACATTCAGTACTTC; D: TRBD1; size: -; V: TRBV5-4; J: TRBJ2-4
CDR3: CASSLQRSMNTEAFF; DNA: TGTGCCAGCAGCTTACAGAGATCCATGAACACTGAAGCTTTCTTT; D: -; size: -; V: TRBV5-4; J: TRBJ1-1
CDR3: CATSRGRAMNTEAFF; DNA: TGTGCCACCAGCAGGGGGAGGGCCATGAACACTGAAGCTTTCTTT; D: -; size: -; V: TRBV15; J: TRBJ1-1
CDR3: CASSTHRGNTEAFF; DNA: TGTGCCAGTAGTACCCACAGGGGCAACACTGAAGCTTTCTTT; D: TRBD1; size: -; V: TRBV19; J: TRBJ1-1
CDR3: CASSGRQGLTEAFF; DNA: TGTGCCAGCAGCGGGAGACAGGGGCTGACTGAAGCTTTCTTT; D: TRBD1; size: -; V: TRBV9; J: TRBJ1-1
CDR3: CASSLARGIYNEQFF; DNA: TGCGCCAGCAGCTTGGCTCGGGGAATCTACAATGAGCAGTTCTTC; D: -; size: -; V: TRBV5-1; J: TRBJ2-1
CDR3: CASSSGTSVDTQYF; DNA: TGTGCCAGCAGCTCCGGGACTTCGGTGGATACGCAGTATTTT; D: -; size: -; V: TRBV7-3; J: TRBJ2-3
CDR3: CASSFRLEGEEQYF; DNA: TGCGCCAGCAGCTTTCGGCTGGAGGGTGAGGAGCAGTACTTC; D: -; size: -; V: TRBV5-1; J: TRBJ2-7
CDR3: CASRSMEQSNQPQHF; DNA: TGTGCCAGTAGGTCTATGGAACAGTCCAATCAGCCCCAGCATTTT; D: -; size: -; V: TRBV19; J: TRBJ1-5
CDR3: CASSQEPQRTGATYEQYF; DNA: TGTGCCAGCAGCCAAGAACCCCAACGCACAGGCGCTACCTACGAGCAGTACTTC; D: -; size: -; V: TRBV7-9; J: TRBJ2-7
CDR3: CASSDLLSGNTIYF; DNA: TGTGCCAGCAGTGATCTACTCTCTGGAAACACCATATATTTT; D: -; size: -; V: TRBV11-3; J: TRBJ1-3
CDR3: CASSNGGSEETQYF; DNA: TGTGCCAGTAGTAACGGGGGGTCCGAAGAGACCCAGTACTTC; D: TRBD2; size: -; V: TRBV19; J: TRBJ2-5
CDR3: CSVGRRGPSTDTQYF; DNA: TGCAGCGTTGGTAGGCGGGGACCTAGCACAGATACGCAGTATTTT; D: -; size: -; V: TRBV29-1; J: TRBJ2-3
CDR3: CASSQEDRGGADTQYF; DNA: TGTGCCAGCAGCCAAGAGGACAGGGGGGGAGCAGATACGCAGTATTTT; D: TRBD1; size: -; V: TRBV4-2; J: TRBJ2-3
CDR3: CASSVGSGELFF; DNA: TGTGCCAGCAGCGTAGGGAGTGGGGAGCTGTTTTTT; D: -; size: -; V: TRBV9; J: TRBJ2-2
CDR3: CASSRSTVNYGYTF; DNA: TGCGCCAGCAGCCGCTCGACAGTTAACTATGGCTACACCTTC; D: -; size: -; V: TRBV4-3; J: TRBJ1-2
CDR3: CASSIRVWNTGELFF; DNA: TGTGCCAGTAGTATCAGGGTGTGGAACACCGGGGAGCTGTTTTTT; D: -; size: -; V: TRBV19; J: TRBJ2-2
CDR3: CASSPRDYNEQFF; DNA: TGTGCCAGCAGCCCCCGGGACTACAATGAGCAGTTCTTC; D: -; size: -; V: TRBV7-6; J: TRBJ2-1
CDR3: CASSDTGDAYNEQFF; DNA: TGTGCCAGCAGCGACACAGGGGACGCCTACAATGAGCAGTTCTTC; D: TRBD1; size: -; V: TRBV9; J: TRBJ2-1
CDR3: CASSAERTANTEAFF; DNA: TGCGCCAGCAGTGCGGAACGTACAGCGAACACTGAAGCTTTCTTT; D: -; size: -; V: TRBV10-2; J: TRBJ1-1
CDR3: CASSLANFYEQYF; DNA: TGTGCCAGCAGCTTAGCGAACTTCTACGAGCAGTACTTC; D: -; size: once; V: TRBV7-3; J: TRBJ2-7
CDR3: CASSRTSGLERGELFF; DNA: TGCGCCAGCAGCCGGACTAGCGGCCTCGAACGGGGGGAGCTGTTTTTT; D: TRBD2; size: -; V: TRBV5-1; J: TRBJ2-2
CDR3: CASSFDRTLVGELFF; DNA: TGTGCCAGCAGTTTCGACAGGACGCTAGTCGGGGAGCTGTTTTTT; D: -; size: once; V: TRBV7-6; J: TRBJ2-2
CDR3: CASSSARTPGQPQHF; DNA: TGTGCCAGCAGCTCCGCGAGGACTCCGGGTCAGCCCCAGCATTTT; D: -; size: -; V: TRBV7-2; J: TRBJ1-5
CDR3: CASSLTAGHGYTF; DNA: TGTGCCAGCAGCTTGACCGCGGGGCATGGCTACACCTTC; D: -; size: -; V: TRBV5-6; J: TRBJ1-2
CDR3: CASSSQAGRRQGTEAFF; DNA: TGTGCCAGCAGTTCCCAAGCCGGCCGAAGACAGGGCACTGAAGCTTTCTTT; D: TRBD1; size: -; V: TRBV25-1; J: TRBJ1-1
CDR3: CASSPRDSRSEQYF; DNA: TGTGCCAGTAGTCCCCGGGACAGTCGATCCGAGCAGTACTTC; D: TRBD1; size: -; V: TRBV19; J: TRBJ2-7
CDR3: CASSQDLQGLGYTF; DNA: TGCGCCAGCAGCCAAGATCTCCAGGGGCTCGGCTACACCTTC; D: -; size: few; V: TRBV4-3; J: TRBJ1-2
CDR3: CASSVGTGEGEQYF; DNA: TGTGCCAGCAGCGTAGGGACAGGAGAGGGGGAGCAGTACTTC; D: TRBD1; size: -; V: TRBV9; J: TRBJ2-7